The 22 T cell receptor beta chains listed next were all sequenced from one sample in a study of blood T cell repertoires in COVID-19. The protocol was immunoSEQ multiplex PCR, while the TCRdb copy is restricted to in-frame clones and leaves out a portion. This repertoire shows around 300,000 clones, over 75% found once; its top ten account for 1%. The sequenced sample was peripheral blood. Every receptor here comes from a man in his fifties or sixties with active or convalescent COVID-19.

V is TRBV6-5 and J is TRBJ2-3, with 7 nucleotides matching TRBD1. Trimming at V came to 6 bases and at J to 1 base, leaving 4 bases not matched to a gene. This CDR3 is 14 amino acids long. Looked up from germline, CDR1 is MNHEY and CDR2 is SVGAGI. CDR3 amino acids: CASRWTGRTDTQYF. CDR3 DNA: TGTGCCAGCAGATGGACAGGTCGCACAGATACGCAGTATTTT.

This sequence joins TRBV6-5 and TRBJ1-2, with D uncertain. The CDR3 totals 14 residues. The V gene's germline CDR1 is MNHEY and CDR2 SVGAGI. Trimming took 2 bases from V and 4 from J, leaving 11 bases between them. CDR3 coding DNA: TGTGCCAGCAGTTACGGAGGGCTACCCTATGGCTACACCTTC. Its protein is CASSYGGLPYGYTF.

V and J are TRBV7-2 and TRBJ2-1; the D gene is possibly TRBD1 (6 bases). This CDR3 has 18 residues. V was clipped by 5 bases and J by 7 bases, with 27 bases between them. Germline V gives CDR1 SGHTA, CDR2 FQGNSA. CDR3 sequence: CASSLTRTARLQRNEQFF. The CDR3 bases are TGTGCCAGCAGCCTGACTCGGACAGCCCGCCTACAAAGGAATGAGCAGTTCTTC.

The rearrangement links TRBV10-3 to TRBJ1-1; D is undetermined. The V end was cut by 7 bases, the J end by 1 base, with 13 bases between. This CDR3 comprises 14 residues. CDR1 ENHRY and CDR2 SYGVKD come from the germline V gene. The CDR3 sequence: CAITEGVTNTEAFF. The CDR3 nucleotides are TGTGCCATCACCGAAGGAGTTACGAACACTGAAGCTTTCTTT.

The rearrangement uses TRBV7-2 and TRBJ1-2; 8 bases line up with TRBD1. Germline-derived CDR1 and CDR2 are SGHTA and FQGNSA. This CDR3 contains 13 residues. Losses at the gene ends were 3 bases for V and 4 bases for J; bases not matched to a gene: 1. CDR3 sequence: CASSLTGAYGYTF. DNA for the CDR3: TGTGCCAGCAGCTTGACAGGGGCCTATGGCTACACCTTC.

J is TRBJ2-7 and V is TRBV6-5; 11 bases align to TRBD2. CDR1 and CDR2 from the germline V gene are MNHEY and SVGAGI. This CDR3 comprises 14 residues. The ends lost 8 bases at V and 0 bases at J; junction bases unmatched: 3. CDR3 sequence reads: CASVAGGSSYEQYF. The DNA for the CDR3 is TGTGCCAGCGTAGCGGGGGGGAGCTCCTACGAGCAGTACTTC.

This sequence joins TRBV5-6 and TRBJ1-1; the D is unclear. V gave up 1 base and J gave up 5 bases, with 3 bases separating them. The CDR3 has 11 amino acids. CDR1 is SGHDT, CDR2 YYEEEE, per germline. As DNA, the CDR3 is TGTGCCAGCAGCTTGTATACTGAAGCTTTCTTT. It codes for CASSLYTEAFF. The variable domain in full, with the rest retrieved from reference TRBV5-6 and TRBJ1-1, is DAGVTQSPTHLIKTRGQQVTLRCSPKSGHDTVSWYQQALGQGPQFIFQYYEEEERQRGNFPDRFSGHQFPNYSSELNVNALLLGDSALYLCASSLYTEAFFGQGTRLTVV.

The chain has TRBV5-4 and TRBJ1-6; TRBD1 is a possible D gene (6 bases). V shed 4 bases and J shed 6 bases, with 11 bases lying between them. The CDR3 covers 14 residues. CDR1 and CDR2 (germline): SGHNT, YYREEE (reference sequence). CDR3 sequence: CASSPRQVNSPLHF. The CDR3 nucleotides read TGTGCCAGCAGCCCCAGACAGGTTAATTCACCCCTCCACTTT.

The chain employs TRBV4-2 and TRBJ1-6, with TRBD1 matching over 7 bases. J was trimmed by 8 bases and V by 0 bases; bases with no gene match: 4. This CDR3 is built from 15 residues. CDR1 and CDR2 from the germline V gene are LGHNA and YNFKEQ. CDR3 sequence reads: CASSQDGQEHSPLHF. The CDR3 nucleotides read TGTGCCAGCAGCCAAGATGGACAGGAACATTCACCCCTCCACTTT.

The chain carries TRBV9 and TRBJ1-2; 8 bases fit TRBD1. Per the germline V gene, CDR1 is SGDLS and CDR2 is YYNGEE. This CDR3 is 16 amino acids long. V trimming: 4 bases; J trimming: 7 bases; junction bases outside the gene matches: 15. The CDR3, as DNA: TGTGCCAGCAGCCCCCGACCGGGACAGGAAATTGGTGGCTACACCTTC. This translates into CASSPRPGQEIGGYTF.

For the CDR3, the DNA is TGTGCCAGCAGCCCCCAAGCGGGAGGGCCCTTGTTGGGGGAGACCCAGTACTTC. Amino acid sequence: CASSPQAGGPLLGETQYF. V gene TRBV3-1 (or the pseudogene TRBV3-2) combines with J gene TRBJ2-5; 10 bases fit TRBD2. The length of the CDR3 is 18 residues. V lost 4 bases and J lost 5; bases outside the gene matches: 16. CDR1 is LGHDT, CDR2 YNNKEL, per germline (reference sequence).

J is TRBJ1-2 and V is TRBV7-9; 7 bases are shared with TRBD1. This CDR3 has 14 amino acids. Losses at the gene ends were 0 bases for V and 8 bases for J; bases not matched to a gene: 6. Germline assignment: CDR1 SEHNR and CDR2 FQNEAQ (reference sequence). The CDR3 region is CASSLATGMFGYTF. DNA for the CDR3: TGTGCCAGCAGCTTAGCGACAGGGATGTTCGGCTACACCTTC.

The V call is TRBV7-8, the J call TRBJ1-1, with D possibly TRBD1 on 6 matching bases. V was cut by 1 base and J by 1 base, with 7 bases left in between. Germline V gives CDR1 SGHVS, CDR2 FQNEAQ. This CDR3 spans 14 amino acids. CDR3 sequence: CASSLVGGNTEAFF. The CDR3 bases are TGTGCCAGCAGCTTAGTAGGGGGGAACACTGAAGCTTTCTTT.

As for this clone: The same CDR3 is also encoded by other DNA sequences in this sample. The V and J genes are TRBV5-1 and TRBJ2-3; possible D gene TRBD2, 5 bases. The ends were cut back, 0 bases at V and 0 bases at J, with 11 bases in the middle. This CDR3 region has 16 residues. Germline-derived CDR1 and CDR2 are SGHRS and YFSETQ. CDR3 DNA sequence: TGCGCCAGCAGCTTGGCGGGATTCCCTAGCACAGATACGCAGTATTTT. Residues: CASSLAGFPSTDTQYF. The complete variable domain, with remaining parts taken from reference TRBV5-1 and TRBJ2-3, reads KAGVTQTPRYLIKTRGQQVTLSCSPISGHRSVSWYQQTPGQGLQFLFEYFSETQRNKGNFPGRFSGRQFSNSRSEMNVSTLELGDSALYLCASSLAGFPSTDTQYFGPGTRLTVL.

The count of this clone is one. DNA for the CDR3: TGTGCCAGCAGCGTAGTAGCTAGTTGGGTGAATGAGCAGTTCTTC. Its translation: CASSVVASWVNEQFF. This chain connects TRBV9 to TRBJ2-1; D not resolved. V lost 0 bases and J lost 7, with 14 bases in between. CDR3 length equals 15 residues. Germline CDR1 SGDLS, CDR2 YYNGEE.

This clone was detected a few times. The CDR3 protein is CTSSQENGSGSGEQYF. As DNA, the CDR3 is TGCACCAGCAGCCAAGAGAACGGTTCGGGATCTGGCGAGCAGTACTTC. J is TRBJ2-7 and V is TRBV1; the table's D gene call, TRBD2, was not cross checked with the DNA. TRBV1 is a pseudogene. CDR3 size: 16 residues.

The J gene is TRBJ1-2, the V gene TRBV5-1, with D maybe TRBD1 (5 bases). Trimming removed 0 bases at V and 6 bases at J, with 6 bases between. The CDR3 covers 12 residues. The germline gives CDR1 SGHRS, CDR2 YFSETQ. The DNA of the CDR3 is TGCGCCAGCAGCTTGGAAGGGGATGGCTACACCTTC. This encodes CASSLEGDGYTF.

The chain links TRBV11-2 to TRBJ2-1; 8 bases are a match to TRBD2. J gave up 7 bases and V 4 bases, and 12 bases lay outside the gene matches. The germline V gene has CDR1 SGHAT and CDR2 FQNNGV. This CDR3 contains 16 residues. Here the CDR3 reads CASSYLGLAGMNEQFF. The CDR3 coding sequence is TGTGCCAGCAGCTACCTCGGGTTAGCGGGAATGAATGAGCAGTTCTTC.

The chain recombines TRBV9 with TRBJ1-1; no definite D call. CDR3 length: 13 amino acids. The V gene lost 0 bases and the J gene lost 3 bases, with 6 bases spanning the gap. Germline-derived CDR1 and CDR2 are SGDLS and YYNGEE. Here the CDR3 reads CASSVDLDTEAFF. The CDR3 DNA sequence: TGTGCCAGCAGCGTAGACCTAGACACTGAAGCTTTCTTT.

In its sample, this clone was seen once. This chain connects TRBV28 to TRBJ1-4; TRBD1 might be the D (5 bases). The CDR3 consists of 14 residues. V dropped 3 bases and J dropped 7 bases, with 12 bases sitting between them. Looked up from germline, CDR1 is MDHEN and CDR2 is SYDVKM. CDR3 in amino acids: CASSFGRDSEKLFF. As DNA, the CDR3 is TGTGCCAGCAGTTTCGGCAGGGATAGTGAAAAACTGTTTTTT. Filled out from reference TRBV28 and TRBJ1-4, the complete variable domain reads DVKVTQSSRYLVKRTGEKVFLECVQDMDHENMFWYRQDPGLGLRLIYFSYDVKMKEKGDIPEGYSVSREKKERFSLILESASTNQTSMYLCASSFGRDSEKLFFGSGTQLSVL.

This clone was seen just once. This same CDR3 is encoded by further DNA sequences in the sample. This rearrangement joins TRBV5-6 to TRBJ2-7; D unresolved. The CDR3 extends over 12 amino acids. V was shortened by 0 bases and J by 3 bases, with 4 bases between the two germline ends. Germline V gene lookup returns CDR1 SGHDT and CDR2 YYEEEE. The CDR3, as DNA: TGTGCCAGCAGCTTGGGCGGCTACGAGCAGTACTTC. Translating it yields CASSLGGYEQYF.

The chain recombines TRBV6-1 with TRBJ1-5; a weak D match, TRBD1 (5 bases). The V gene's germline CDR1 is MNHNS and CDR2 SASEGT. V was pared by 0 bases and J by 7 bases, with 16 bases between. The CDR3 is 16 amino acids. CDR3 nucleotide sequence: TGTGCCAGCAGTGAAGCGGGCCCTCGATGGGGCCAGCCCCAGCATTTT. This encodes CASSEAGPRWGQPQHF.